This note documents a single TCR beta chain sequence. TCRdb re-called the 5' RACE reads, yielding one record per CDR3 amino acid sequence without DNA. The sample includes about 210,000 distinct CDR3 sequences. This entry is derived from a study of monozygotic twins with inflammatory bowel disease. One blood sample of about 2.5 ml was taken from each donor. This TCR derives from a human donor with ulcerative colitis or Crohn's disease, or a healthy co-twin of an affected twin (not recorded which). Sequences were obtained from blood.

The CDR3: CASSVGTGGQETQYF. The gene calls are TRBV9 and TRBJ2-5; TCRdb returns TRBD1, unconfirmable since there is no DNA. Germline V gives CDR1 SGDLS, CDR2 YYNGEE. This CDR3 region has 15 residues.